This TCR beta chain derives from a study of shared clonotypes between healthy human individuals. Study results and limitations: Clonotypes shared by all four sorted-subset donors had higher generation probabilities than non-shared clonotypes.

With 6 bases removed from V and 5 bases from J, the gap between germline ends came to 14 bases. Germline CDR1 reads SNHLY; CDR2 reads FYNNEI. There are 13 residues in the CDR3. Notes on this clone: What it recognizes is unknown.

This table comes from immunoSEQ multiplex PCR, and its TCRdb copy is limited to in-frame clones, with some not included. This table has around 370,000 clones, roughly 96% appearing once. The chain couples TRBV2 to TRBJ2-7; D might be TRBD1 (5 bases). Sequences were obtained from memory CD8+ T cells sorted from blood. The subset: CD45RO+ cells pooled with CCR7-negative TemRA cells. This clonotype was sampled from a young man in good health. The CDR3 here is CASRKEQVNEQYF. For the CDR3, the DNA is TGTGCCAGCAGGAAGGAACAGGTCAACGAGCAGTACTTC.